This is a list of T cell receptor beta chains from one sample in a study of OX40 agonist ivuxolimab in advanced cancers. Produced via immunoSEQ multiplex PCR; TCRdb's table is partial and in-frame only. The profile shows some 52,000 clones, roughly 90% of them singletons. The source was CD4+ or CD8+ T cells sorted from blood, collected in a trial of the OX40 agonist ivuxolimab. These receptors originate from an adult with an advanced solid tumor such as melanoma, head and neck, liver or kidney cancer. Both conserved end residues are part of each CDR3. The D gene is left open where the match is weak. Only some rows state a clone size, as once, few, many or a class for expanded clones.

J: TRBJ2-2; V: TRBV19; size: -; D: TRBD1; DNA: TGTGCCAGTATTACAGGGGGCCGTACCGGGGAGCTGTTTTTT; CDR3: CASITGGRTGELFF
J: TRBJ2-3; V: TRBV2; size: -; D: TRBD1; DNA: TGTGCCAGCAGTGAGAGCCCAGGGGGGCAGTATTTT; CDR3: CASSESPGGQYF
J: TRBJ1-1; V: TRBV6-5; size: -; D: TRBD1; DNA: TGTGCCAGCAGTTACGTACGACAGGGAGGTACTGAAGCTTTCTTT; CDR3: CASSYVRQGGTEAFF
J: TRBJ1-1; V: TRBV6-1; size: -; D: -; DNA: TGTGCCAGCAGTGTACGGGCGAACACTGAAGCTTTCTTT; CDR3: CASSVRANTEAFF
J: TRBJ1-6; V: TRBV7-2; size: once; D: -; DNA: TGTGCCAGCACAAACAGGCTGAGCTCCTATAATTCACCCCTCCACTTT; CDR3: CASTNRLSSYNSPLHF
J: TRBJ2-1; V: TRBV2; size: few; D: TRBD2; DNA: TGTGCCAGCAGTGAATATCGACTAGCGGGGGAGATCTCCTACAATGAGCAGTTCTTC; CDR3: CASSEYRLAGEISYNEQFF
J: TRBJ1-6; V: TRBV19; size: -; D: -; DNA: TGTGCCAGTAGTAGTCGACATTCTGATTCACCCCTCCACTTT; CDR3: CASSSRHSDSPLHF
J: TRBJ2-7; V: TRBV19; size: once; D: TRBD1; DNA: TGTGCCAGTAGTATGGACAGGACTTACGAGCAGTACTTC; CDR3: CASSMDRTYEQYF
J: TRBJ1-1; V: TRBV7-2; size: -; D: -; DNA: TGTGCCAGCAGCACAGGGACACCGAACACTGAAGCTTTCTTT; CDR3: CASSTGTPNTEAFF
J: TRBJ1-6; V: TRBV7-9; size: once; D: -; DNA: TGTGCCAGCAGCTTAGCCTCGCAGGGCAGGGGTAATTCACCCCTCCACTTT; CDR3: CASSLASQGRGNSPLHF
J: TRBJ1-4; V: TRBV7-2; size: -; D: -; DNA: TGTGCCAGCAGCTTAGCCCAACTAAGAGGGACCGAAAAACTGTTTTTT; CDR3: CASSLAQLRGTEKLFF
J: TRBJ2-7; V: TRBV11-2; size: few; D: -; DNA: TGTGCCAGCAGCTTAGATGAGCGGAGAGAGCAGTACTTC; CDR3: CASSLDERREQYF
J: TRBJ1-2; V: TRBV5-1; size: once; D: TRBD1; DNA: TGCGCCAGCAGCGCCCGCTTGACAGGGTTTTATGGCTACACCTTC; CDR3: CASSARLTGFYGYTF
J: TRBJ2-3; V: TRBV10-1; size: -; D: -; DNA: TGCGCCAGCAGTGACCACCTCTCCGAGGGGCCCCGCACAGATACGCAGTATTTT; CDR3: CASSDHLSEGPRTDTQYF
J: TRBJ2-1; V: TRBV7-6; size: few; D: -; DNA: TGTGCCAGCAGCTTATTCACAGGGCACTACAATGAGCAGTTCTTC; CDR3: CASSLFTGHYNEQFF
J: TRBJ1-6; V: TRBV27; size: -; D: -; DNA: TGTGCCAGCAGTTTATCTCGGCAGCCATATAATAATTCACCCCTCCACTTT; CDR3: CASSLSRQPYNNSPLHF
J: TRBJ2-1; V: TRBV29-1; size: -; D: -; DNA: TGCAGCGTTGAGGGGGGCACAGGGCGGACGGGGCAGTTCTTC; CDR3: CSVEGGTGRTGQFF
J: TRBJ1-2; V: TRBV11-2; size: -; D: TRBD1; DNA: TGTGCCAGCAGCGCCCAGACCTGGACAGGGGGAAGTGGCTACACCTTC; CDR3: CASSAQTWTGGSGYTF
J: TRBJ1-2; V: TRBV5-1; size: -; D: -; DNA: TGCGCCAGCAGCTTGGATTGGGGGGCTGACTATGGCTACACCTTC; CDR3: CASSLDWGADYGYTF
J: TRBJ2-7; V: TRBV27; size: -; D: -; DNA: TGTGCCAGCAGTTTATTCAGAATCTACGAGCAGTACTTC; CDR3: CASSLFRIYEQYF
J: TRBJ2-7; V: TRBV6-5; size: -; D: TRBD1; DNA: TGTGCCAGCAGCGGTCCCCTGGGACAGGGGTCGGAGCAGTACTTC; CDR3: CASSGPLGQGSEQYF
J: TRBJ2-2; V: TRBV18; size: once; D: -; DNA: TGTGCCAGCTCACCTCCGCGGGGTGTGGGGACGGCAACCCACATCTTGAACACCGGGGAGCTGTTTTTT; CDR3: CASSPPRGVGTATHILNTGELFF
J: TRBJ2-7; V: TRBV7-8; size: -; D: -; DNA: TGTGCCAGCAGCTTCCTGCCTCAGGGGAAGAACTACGAGCAGTACTTC; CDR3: CASSFLPQGKNYEQYF
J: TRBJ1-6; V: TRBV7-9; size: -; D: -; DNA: TGTGCCAGCAGCTCAGGTAGCAGTCTTAGGGGTTCACCCCTCCACTTT; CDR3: CASSSGSSLRGSPLHF
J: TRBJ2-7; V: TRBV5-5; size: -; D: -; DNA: TGTGCCAGCAGCAACGGACATACCTACGAGCAGTACTTC; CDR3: CASSNGHTYEQYF
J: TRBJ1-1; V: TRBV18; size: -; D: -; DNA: TGTGCCAGCTCCCCCGGGACACAGGCCCCTGAAGCTTTCTTT; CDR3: CASSPGTQAPEAFF
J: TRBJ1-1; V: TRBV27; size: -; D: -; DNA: TGTGCCAGCAGTTTATTTGGACAGACCACTGAAGCTTTCTTT; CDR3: CASSLFGQTTEAFF
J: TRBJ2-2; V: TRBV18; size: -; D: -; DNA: TGTGCCAGCTCACCGGGAAGGCTCGCGAACACCGGGGAGCTGTTTTTT; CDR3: CASSPGRLANTGELFF
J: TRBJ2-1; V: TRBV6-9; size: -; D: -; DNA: TGTGCCAGCAGTTACCCGACAGGCAATGAGCAGTTCTTC; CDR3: CASSYPTGNEQFF
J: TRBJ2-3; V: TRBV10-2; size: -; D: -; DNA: TGCGCCAGCAGTGCGGTACCCCGGGCAGATACGCAGTATTTT; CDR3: CASSAVPRADTQYF
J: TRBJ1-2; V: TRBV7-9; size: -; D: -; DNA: TGTGCCAGCAGCTTAGAATGGACGGGTGATGGCTACACCTTC; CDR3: CASSLEWTGDGYTF
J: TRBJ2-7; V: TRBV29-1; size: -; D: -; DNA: TGCAGCGTTGGGGGGCACCGCTCCTACGAGCAGTACTTC; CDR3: CSVGGHRSYEQYF
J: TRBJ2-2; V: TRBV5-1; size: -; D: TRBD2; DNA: TGCGCCAGCAGTGAATTTCTATTTCGACTAGCGGGGCCCGGGGAGCTGTTTTTT; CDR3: CASSEFLFRLAGPGELFF
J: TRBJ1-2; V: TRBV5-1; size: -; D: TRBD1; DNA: TGCGCCAGCAGCGTTACAGGGGACCAAACCTATGGCTACACCTTC; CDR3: CASSVTGDQTYGYTF
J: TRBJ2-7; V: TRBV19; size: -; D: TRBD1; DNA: TGTGCCAGTGCGACCGGGACAGGGTGGCACGAGCAGTACTTC; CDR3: CASATGTGWHEQYF
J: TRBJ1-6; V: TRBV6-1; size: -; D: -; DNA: TGTGCCGTGCGGGGAAGGGTCGGGTCACCCCTCCACTTT; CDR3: CAVRGRVGSPLHF